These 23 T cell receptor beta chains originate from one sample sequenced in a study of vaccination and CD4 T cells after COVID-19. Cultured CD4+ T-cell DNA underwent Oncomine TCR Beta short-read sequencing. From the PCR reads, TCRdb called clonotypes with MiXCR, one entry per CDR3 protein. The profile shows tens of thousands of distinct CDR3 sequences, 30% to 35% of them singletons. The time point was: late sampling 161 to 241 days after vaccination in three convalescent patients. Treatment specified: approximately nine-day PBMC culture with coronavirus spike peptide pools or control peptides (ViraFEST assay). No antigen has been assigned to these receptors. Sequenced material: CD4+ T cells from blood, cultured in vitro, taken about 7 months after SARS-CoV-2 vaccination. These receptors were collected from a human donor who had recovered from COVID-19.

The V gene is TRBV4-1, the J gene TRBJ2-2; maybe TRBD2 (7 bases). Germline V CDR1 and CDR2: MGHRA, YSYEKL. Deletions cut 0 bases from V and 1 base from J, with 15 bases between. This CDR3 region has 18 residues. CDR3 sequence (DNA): TGCGCCAGCAGCCAAGACGATCGGGGGGCGGGGAACACCGGGGAGCTGTTTTTT. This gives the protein CASSQDDRGAGNTGELFF.

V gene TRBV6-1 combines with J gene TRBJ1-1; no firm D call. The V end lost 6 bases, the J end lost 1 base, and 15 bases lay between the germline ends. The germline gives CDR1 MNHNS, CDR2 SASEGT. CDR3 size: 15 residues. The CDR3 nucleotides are TGTGCCAGCAGACCCGCGGGAACCAGGAACACTGAAGCTTTCTTT. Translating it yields CASRPAGTRNTEAFF.

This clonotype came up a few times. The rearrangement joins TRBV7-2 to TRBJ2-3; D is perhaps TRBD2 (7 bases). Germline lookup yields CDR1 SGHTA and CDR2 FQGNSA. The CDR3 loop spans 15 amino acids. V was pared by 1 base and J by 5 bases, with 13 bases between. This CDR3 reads CASSLDRGAGDTQYF. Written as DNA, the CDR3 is TGTGCCAGCAGCTTAGATCGGGGGGCGGGAGATACGCAGTATTTT.

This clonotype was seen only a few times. CDR3 loop: CASRQSGSTDTQYF. Written as DNA, the CDR3 is TGTGCCAGCAGGCAGAGCGGGAGCACAGATACGCAGTATTTT. The rearrangement links TRBV7-9 to TRBJ2-3; a weak D match, TRBD2 (6 bases). CDR1 and CDR2 (germline): SEHNR, FQNEAQ (reference sequence). The CDR3 loop spans 14 amino acids. The V end was cut by 6 bases, the J end by 0 bases, with 10 bases between.

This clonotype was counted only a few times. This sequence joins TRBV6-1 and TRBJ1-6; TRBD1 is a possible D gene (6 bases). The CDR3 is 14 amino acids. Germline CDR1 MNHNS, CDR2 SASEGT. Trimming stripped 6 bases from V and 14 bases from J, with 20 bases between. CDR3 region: CASSDPLGGSALHF. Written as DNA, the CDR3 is TGTGCCAGCAGCGACCCCCTGGGGGGCTCGGCCCTCCACTTT.

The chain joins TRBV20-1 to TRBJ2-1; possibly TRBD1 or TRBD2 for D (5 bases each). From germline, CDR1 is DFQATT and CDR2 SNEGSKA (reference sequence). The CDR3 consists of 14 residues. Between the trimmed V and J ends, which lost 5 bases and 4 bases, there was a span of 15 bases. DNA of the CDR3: TGCAGTGCTTCGGGACCCCGGGGTTACAATGAGCAGTTCTTC. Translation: CSASGPRGYNEQFF.

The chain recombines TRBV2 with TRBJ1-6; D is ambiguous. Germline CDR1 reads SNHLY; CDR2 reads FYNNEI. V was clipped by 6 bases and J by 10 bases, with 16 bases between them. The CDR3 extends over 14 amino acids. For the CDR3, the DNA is TGTGCCAGCAGAGGTTTACAGCTCAACTCACCCCTCCACTTT. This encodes CASRGLQLNSPLHF.

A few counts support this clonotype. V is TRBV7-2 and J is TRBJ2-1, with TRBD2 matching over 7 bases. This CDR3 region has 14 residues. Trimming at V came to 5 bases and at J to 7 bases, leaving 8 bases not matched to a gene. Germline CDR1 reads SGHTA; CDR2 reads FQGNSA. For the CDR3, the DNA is TGTGCCAGCAGCGGGGGGGGGAATCGGAATGAGCAGTTCTTC. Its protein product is CASSGGGNRNEQFF.

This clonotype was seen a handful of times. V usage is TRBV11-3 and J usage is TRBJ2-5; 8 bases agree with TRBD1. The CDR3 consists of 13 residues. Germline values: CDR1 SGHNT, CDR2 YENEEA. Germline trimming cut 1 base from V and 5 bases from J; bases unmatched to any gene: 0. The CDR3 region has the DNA TGTGCCAGCAGCTTAGGGGACAGGGAGACCCAGTACTTC. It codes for CASSLGDRETQYF.

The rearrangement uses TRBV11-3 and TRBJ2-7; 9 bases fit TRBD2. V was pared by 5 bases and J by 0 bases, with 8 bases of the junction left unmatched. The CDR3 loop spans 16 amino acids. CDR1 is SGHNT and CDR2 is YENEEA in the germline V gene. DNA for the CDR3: TGTGCCAGCAGCCCTCCTTCGGGACTAGCCTCCTACGAGCAGTACTTC. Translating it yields CASSPPSGLASYEQYF.

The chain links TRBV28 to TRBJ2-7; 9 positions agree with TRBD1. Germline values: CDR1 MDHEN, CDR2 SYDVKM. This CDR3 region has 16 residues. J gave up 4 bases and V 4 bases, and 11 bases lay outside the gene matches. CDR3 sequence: CASSSPRVDRGYEQYF. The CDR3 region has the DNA TGTGCCAGCAGTTCCCCTCGCGTGGACAGGGGTTACGAGCAGTACTTC.

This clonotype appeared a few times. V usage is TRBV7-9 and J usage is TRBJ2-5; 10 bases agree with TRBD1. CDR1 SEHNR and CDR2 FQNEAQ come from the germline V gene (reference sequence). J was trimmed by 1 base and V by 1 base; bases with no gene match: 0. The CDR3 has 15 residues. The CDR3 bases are TGTGCCAGCAGCTTAGGGACAGGGGGCCAAGAGACCCAGTACTTC. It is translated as CASSLGTGGQETQYF.

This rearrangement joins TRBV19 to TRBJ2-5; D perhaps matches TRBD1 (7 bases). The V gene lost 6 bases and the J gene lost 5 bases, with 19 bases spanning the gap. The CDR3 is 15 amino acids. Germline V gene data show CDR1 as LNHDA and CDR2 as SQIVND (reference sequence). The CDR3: CASSPSEGARETQYF. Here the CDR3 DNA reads TGTGCCAGTAGCCCCTCGGAGGGGGCGCGGGAGACCCAGTACTTC.

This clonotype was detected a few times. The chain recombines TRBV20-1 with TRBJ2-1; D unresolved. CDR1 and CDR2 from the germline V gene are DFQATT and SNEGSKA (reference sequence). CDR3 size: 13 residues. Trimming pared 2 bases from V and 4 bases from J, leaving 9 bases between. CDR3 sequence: CSARSYTYNEQFF. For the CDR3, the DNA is TGCAGTGCTAGATCTTATACGTACAATGAGCAGTTCTTC.

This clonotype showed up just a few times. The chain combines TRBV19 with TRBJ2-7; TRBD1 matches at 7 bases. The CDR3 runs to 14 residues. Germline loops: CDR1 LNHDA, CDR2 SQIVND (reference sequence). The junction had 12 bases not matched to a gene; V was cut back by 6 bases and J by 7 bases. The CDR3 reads CASRQTGFIEEQYF. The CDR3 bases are TGTGCCAGTAGACAGACAGGGTTCATCGAGGAGCAGTACTTC.

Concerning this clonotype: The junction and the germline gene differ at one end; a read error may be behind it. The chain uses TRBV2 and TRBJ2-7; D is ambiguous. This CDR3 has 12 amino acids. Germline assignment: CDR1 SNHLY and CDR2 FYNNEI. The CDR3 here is CASSEAGYGQYF. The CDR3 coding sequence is TGTGCCAGCAGTGAAGCGGGATACGGGCAGTACTTC.

Here the CDR3 DNA reads TGTGCCAGCAGTGGAATAGCTAGGGAGACCCAGTACTTC. Encoded protein: CASSGIARETQYF. The chain combines TRBV6-1 with TRBJ2-5; D remains unclear. V was trimmed by 4 bases and J by 5 bases, leaving 11 bases between them. The CDR3 loop spans 13 amino acids. Germline lookup yields CDR1 MNHNS and CDR2 SASEGT.

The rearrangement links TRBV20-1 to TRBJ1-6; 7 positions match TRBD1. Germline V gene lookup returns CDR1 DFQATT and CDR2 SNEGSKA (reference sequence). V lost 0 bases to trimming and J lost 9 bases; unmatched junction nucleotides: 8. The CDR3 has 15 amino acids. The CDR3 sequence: CSARETGTVGSPLHF. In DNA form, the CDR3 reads TGCAGTGCTAGAGAAACCGGGACAGTCGGTTCACCCCTCCACTTT.

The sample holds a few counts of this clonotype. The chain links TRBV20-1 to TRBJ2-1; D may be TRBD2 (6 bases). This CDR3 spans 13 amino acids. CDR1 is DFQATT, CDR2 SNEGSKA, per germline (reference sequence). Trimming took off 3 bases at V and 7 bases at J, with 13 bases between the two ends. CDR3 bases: TGCAGTGCTAGCTTTCCGGGGAGGAATGAGCAGTTCTTC. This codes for CSASFPGRNEQFF.

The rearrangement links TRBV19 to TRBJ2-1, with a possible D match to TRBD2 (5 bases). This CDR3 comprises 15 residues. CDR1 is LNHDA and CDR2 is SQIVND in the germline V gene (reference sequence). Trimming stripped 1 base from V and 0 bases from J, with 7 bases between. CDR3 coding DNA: TGTGCCAGTAGTATAGCGGGGATCTCCTACAATGAGCAGTTCTTC. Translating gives CASSIAGISYNEQFF.

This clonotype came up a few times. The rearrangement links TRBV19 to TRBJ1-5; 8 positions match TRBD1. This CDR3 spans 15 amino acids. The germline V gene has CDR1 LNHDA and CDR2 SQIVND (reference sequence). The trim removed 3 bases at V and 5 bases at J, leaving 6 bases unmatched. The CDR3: CASSILTGGDQPQHF. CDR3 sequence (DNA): TGTGCCAGTAGTATCCTTACAGGGGGGGATCAGCCCCAGCATTTT.

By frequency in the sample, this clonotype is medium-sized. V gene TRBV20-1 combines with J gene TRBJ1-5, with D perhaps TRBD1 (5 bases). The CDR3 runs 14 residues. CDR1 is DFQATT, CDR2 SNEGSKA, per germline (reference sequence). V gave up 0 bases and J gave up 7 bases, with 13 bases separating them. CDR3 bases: TGCAGTGCTAGAGAGAGGGGATCGGAGCAGCCCCAGCATTTT. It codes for CSARERGSEQPQHF.

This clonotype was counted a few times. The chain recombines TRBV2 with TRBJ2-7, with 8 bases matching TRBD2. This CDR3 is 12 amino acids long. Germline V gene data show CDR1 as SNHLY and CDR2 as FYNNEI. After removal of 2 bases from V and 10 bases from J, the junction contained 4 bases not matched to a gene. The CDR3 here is CASSEIGRDQYF. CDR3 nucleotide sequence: TGTGCCAGCAGTGAAATCGGGAGGGATCAGTACTTC.